The rows below give T cell receptor beta chains drawn from one sample of a study of human T cells and chemical hapten exposure. TCRdb re-called the RACE reads through MiXCR, storing one row per CDR3 protein. The sample consists of under 200,000 distinct CDR3 sequences, more than 25% of them appearing once. The starting material was whole blood, obtained in connection with sensitization to the hapten diphenylcyclopropenone (DPC). These receptors all come from a woman in her 30s with alopecia areata. Some clones in this sample may be carry-over from other donors' samples. The CDR3 runs from the conserved cysteine through the conserved F or W. The D gene is left open where the match is weak. Clone size, where shown, is once, few, many, or a class for clones that have expanded.

D | J | V | size | CDR3 | DNA
. | TRBJ2-2 | TRBV6-6 | . | CASRPWGDTGELFF | TGTGCCAGCAGGCCATGGGGGGACACCGGGGAGCTGTTTTTT
. | TRBJ2-7 | TRBV28 | few | CASTGGPLYEQYF | TGTGCCAGCACTGGGGGGCCCCTCTACGAGCAGTACTTC
TRBD1 | TRBJ1-4 | TRBV20-1 | . | CSASRQGINEKLFF | TGCAGTGCTAGTAGACAGGGAATCAATGAAAAACTGTTTTTT
TRBD2 | TRBJ2-7 | TRBV3-1 | . | CASSPITGGPHEQYF | TGTGCCAGCAGCCCCATAACGGGAGGGCCGCACGAGCAGTACTTC
. | TRBJ2-2 | TRBV5-1 | . | CASSSLGTTTGELFF | TGCGCCAGCAGCTCCTTAGGGACAACCACCGGGGAGCTGTTTTTT
TRBD2 | TRBJ2-3 | TRBV2 | few | CASSGGKRERSTDTQYF | TGTGCCAGCAGTGGGGGTAAGCGGGAGCGTAGCACAGATACGCAGTATTTT
. | TRBJ1-5 | TRBV28 | . | CASSFGQGGQPQHF | TGTGCCAGCAGTTTCGGTCAGGGCGGGCAGCCCCAGCATTTT
TRBD2 | TRBJ2-3 | TRBV29-1 | few | CTYAGVGTDTQYF | TGCACTTACGCGGGAGTGGGAACAGATACGCAGTATTTT
. | TRBJ1-6 | TRBV5-1 | . | CASSRGPGSDSPLHF | TGCGCCAGCAGCCGCGGACCGGGTAGTGATTCACCCCTCCACTTT
TRBD2 | TRBJ2-4 | TRBV4-1 | . | CASSQEIPPGLAGDIQYF | TGCGCCAGCAGCCAAGAAATCCCACCGGGACTAGCAGGCGACATTCAGTACTTC
. | TRBJ2-4 | TRBV2 | . | CASSEQNIQYF | TGTGCCAGCAGCGAACAAAACATTCAGTACTTC
TRBD1 | TRBJ1-6 | TRBV30 | few | CACSRDRKNSPLHF | TGTGCCTGCAGCCGGGACAGGAAAAATTCACCCCTCCACTTT
. | TRBJ1-5 | TRBV12-3/TRBV12-4 | few | CASRPGDSNQPQHF | TGTGCCAGCCGACCAGGGGATAGCAATCAGCCCCAGCATTTT
. | TRBJ2-5 | TRBV5-1 | . | CASSLASWQETQYF | TGCGCCAGCAGCTTGGCTAGTTGGCAAGAGACCCAGTACTTC
. | TRBJ2-7 | TRBV9 | few | CASSVEDGPSYEQYF | TGTGCCAGCAGCGTAGAAGACGGGCCCTCCTACGAGCAGTACTTC
. | TRBJ1-1 | TRBV4-3 | . | CASSLDFAMGTEAFF | TGCGCCAGCAGCCTCGATTTTGCTATGGGGACTGAAGCTTTCTTT
TRBD1 | TRBJ2-1 | TRBV2 | . | CASRARDRAEGEQFF | TGTGCCAGCAGGGCCCGGGACAGGGCGGAGGGTGAGCAGTTCTTC
TRBD2 | TRBJ2-2 | TRBV10-3 | . | CAISESWGLENTGELFF | TGTGCCATCAGTGAGTCGTGGGGACTAGAAAACACCGGGGAGCTGTTTTTT
TRBD2 | TRBJ2-1 | TRBV4-1 | . | CASSQISGRTTYNEQFF | TGCGCCAGCAGCCAGATTAGCGGGAGGACCACCTACAATGAGCAGTTCTTC
TRBD1 | TRBJ1-5 | TRBV15 | few | CATSRDGTGNQPQHF | TGTGCCACCAGCAGAGATGGGACAGGCAATCAGCCCCAGCATTTT
TRBD2 | TRBJ2-1 | TRBV6-8 | . | CASRHTGTSSYNEQFF | TGTGCCAGCAGGCACACCGGGACTAGCTCCTACAATGAGCAGTTCTTC
TRBD1 | TRBJ1-1 | TRBV3-1 | . | CASSQGLGQGVWAFF | TGTGCCAGCAGCCAAGGTTTGGGACAGGGAGTTTGGGCTTTCTTT
. | TRBJ1-1 | TRBV2 | few | CASIGGGTEAFF | TGTGCCAGTATTGGGGGCGGCACTGAAGCTTTCTTT
. | TRBJ1-3 | TRBV5-1 | few | CASSDLSGNTIYF | TGCGCCAGCAGCGATCTAAGCGGAAACACCATATATTTT